This T cell receptor beta chain was profiled in a study of shared clonotypes between healthy human individuals. Sequencing was performed with immunoSEQ multiplex PCR; in TCRdb, only in-frame clones are kept and a portion is missing. The sample contains some 2.4 million clones, 90% to 95% of which appear only once. After removal of 3 bases from V and 6 bases from J, the junction contained 6 bases not matched to a gene. The CDR3 consists of 16 residues. CDR1 and CDR2 (germline): SGHAT, FQDESV (reference sequence). This receptor was obtained from a young man in good health. Some clones in this sample may be carry-over from other donors' samples. Sequenced material: naive CD4+ T cells from PBMCs. As to subset: CD45RA+ positively selected. The chain links TRBV11-1 to TRBJ2-7, with 15 bases identical to TRBD2. Here the CDR3 reads CASSFGLAGGSGEQYF. CDR3 in DNA: TGTGCCAGCAGCTTCGGACTAGCGGGGGGGTCCGGCGAGCAGTACTTC.